These T cell receptor beta chains were read from a single sample in a study of T cell repertoires in cytomegalovirus infection. TCRdb independently ran MiXCR on the reads; one entry per CDR3 protein. In the table there are 900,000 to 950,000 distinct CDR3 sequences, about 33% of which are singletons. No antigen has been identified for these receptors. The sequencing used cultured CD8+ T cells from PBMCs, collected from culture after CMV antigen stimulation. The receptors derive from a human donor in good health (CMV status not recorded). Some clones in this sample may be carry-over from other donors' samples. CDR3s include the opening cysteine and the closing phenylalanine or tryptophan. D genes are given only for firm matches. The size of a clone is reported for some rows only, either as once, few or many, or as a class for expanded clones.

J	size	V	D	CDR3	DNA
TRBJ1-1	few	TRBV6-1	NA	CASSEALGRLNTEAFF	TGTGCCAGCAGTGAGGCTTTGGGGAGGTTGAACACTGAAGCTTTCTTT
TRBJ2-2	many	TRBV7-2	NA	CASSLVVDTGELFF	TGTGCCAGCAGCTTAGTGGTAGACACCGGGGAGCTGTTTTTT
TRBJ2-2	few	TRBV12-3/TRBV12-4	NA	CASSSGVGDTGELFF	TGTGCCAGCAGTTCGGGGGTTGGGGACACCGGGGAGCTGTTTTTT
TRBJ1-2	NA	TRBV12-3/TRBV12-4	NA	CASIGEGGVVYGYTF	TGTGCCAGCATCGGTGAAGGGGGAGTTGTATATGGCTACACCTTC
TRBJ2-1	NA	TRBV6-2/TRBV6-3	NA	CASAFRQLYSNEQFF	TGTGCCAGCGCATTTAGACAGCTATATTCCAATGAGCAGTTCTTC
TRBJ1-1	NA	TRBV27	TRBD1	CASGPTGGNTEAFF	TGTGCCAGTGGCCCGACAGGGGGTAACACTGAAGCTTTCTTT
TRBJ1-5	many	TRBV7-2	TRBD1	CASSLETGGNQPQHF	TGTGCCAGCAGCTTAGAAACAGGGGGGAATCAGCCCCAGCATTTT
TRBJ2-5	NA	TRBV7-9	NA	CASSLNLRETQYF	TGTGCCAGCAGCTTAAACCTGAGGGAGACCCAGTACTTC
TRBJ2-3	NA	TRBV14	NA	CASSQDTGSTDTQYF	TGTGCCAGCAGCCAAGATACCGGAAGCACAGATACGCAGTATTTT
TRBJ1-1	NA	TRBV4-1	NA	CASSQAGRKGYPEAFF	TGCGCCAGCAGCCAAGCTGGGAGAAAAGGATACCCGGAAGCTTTCTTT
TRBJ2-5	few	TRBV7-9	NA	CASSHPWEETQYF	TGTGCCAGCAGCCATCCCTGGGAAGAGACCCAGTACTTC
TRBJ1-1	many	TRBV7-8	TRBD1	CASSTPGTGGRGTEAFF	TGTGCCAGCAGCACACCCGGGACAGGGGGCAGGGGTACTGAAGCTTTCTTT
TRBJ2-3	NA	TRBV7-8	TRBD1	CASSSPGGRSIHTQYF	TGTGCCAGCAGCTCCCCAGGGGGAAGGTCGATTCATACGCAGTATTTT
TRBJ2-3	NA	TRBV5-4	TRBD1	CASSFGQGAIEADTQYF	TGTGCCAGCAGCTTTGGACAGGGGGCAATAGAGGCAGATACGCAGTATTTT
TRBJ2-1	NA	TRBV19	NA	CASSIGPTYNEQFF	TGTGCCAGTAGTATAGGGCCAACCTACAATGAGCAGTTCTTC
TRBJ1-5	NA	TRBV27	NA	CASSLSGRGNEPQHF	TGTGCCAGCAGTTTATCGGGAAGGGGCAACGAACCCCAGCATTTT
TRBJ1-1	NA	TRBV10-2	NA	CASSEVSGGTEAFF	TGCGCCAGCAGTGAAGTAAGCGGGGGCACTGAAGCTTTCTTT
TRBJ2-5	few	TRBV12-5	NA	CASGPLNEGDETQYF	TGTGCTAGTGGTCCGCTGAACGAGGGGGACGAGACCCAGTACTTC
TRBJ2-1	NA	TRBV4-3	TRBD2	CASSDEQAGTLTEQFF	TGCGCCAGCAGCGATGAACAAGCGGGGACTTTAACTGAGCAGTTCTTC
TRBJ2-7	NA	TRBV15	TRBD2	CATSDPGLAAYEQYF	TGTGCCACCAGCGACCCAGGACTAGCGGCTTACGAGCAGTACTTC
TRBJ1-2	many	TRBV2	TRBD1	CASNRDRRYTF	TGTGCCAGCAACCGGGACAGACGCTACACCTTC
TRBJ2-7	once	TRBV27	TRBD1	CASRSGTGDQQYF	TGTGCCAGCAGATCCGGGACAGGGGACCAGCAGTACTTC
TRBJ2-7	NA	TRBV7-6	TRBD1	CASSFRQGLYEQYF	TGTGCCAGCAGCTTCCGACAGGGTTTATACGAGCAGTACTTC
TRBJ2-1	NA	TRBV15	TRBD2	CATSRTSGVRNEQFF	TGTGCCACCAGCAGGACTAGCGGGGTACGAAATGAGCAGTTCTTC